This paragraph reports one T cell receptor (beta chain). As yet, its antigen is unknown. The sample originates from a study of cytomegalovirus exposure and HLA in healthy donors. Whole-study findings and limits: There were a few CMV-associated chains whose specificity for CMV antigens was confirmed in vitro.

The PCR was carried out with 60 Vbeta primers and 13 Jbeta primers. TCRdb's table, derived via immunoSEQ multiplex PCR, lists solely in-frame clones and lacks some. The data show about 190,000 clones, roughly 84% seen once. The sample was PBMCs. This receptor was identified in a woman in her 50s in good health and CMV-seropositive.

The chain's CDR3 is CASSQLAGGDTQYF. The DNA for the CDR3 is TGTGCCAGCAGCCAACTAGCGGGGGGTGATACGCAGTATTTT. This chain links TRBV4-2 with TRBJ2-3; 11 positions match TRBD2. The germline gives CDR1 LGHNA, CDR2 YNFKEQ. This CDR3 has 14 residues. V shed 2 bases, J shed 6 bases, and the junction held 1 base outside the gene matches.